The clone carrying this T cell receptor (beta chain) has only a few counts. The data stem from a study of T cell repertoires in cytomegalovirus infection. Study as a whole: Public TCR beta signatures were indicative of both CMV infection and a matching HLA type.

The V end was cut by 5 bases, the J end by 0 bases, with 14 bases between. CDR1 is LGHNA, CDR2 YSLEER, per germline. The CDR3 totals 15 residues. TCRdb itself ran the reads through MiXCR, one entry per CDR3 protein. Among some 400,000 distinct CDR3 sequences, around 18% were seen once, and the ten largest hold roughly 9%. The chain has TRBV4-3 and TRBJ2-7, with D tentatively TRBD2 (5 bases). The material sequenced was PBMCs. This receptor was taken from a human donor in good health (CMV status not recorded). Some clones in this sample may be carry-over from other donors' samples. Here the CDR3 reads CASSDGIQSSYEQYF. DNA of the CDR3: TGCGCCAGCAGCGACGGGATCCAAAGCTCCTACGAGCAGTACTTC.